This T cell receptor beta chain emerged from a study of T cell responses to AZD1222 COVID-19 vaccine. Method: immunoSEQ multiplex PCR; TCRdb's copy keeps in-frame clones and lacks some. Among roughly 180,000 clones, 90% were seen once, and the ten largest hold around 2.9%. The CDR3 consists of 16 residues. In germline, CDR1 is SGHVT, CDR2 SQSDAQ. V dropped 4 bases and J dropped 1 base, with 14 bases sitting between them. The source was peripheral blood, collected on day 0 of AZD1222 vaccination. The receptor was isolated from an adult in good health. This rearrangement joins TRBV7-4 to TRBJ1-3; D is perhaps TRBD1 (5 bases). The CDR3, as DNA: TGTGCCAGCAGCTCATGGTTCAGGGCTTCTGGAAACACCATATATTTT. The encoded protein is CASSSWFRASGNTIYF.